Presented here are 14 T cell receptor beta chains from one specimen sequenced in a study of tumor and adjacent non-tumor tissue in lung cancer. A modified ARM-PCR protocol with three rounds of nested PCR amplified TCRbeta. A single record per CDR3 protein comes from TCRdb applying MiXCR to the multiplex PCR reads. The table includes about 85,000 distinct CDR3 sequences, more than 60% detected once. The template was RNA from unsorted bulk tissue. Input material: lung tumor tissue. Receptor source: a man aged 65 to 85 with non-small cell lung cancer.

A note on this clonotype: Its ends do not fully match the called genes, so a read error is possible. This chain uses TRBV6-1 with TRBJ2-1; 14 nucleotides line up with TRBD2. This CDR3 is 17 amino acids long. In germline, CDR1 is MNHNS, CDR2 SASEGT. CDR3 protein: CASRGLAGVRVVDEQFF. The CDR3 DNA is TGTGCTAGCAGGGGACTAGCGGGAGTGAGGGTCGTGGATGAGCAGTTCTTC.

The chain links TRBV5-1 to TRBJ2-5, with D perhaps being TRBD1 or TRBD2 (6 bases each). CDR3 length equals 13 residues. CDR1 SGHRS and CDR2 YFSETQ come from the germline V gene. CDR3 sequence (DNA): TGCACCAACAGGGACTCGAACCAAGAGACCCAGTACTTC. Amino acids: CTNRDSNQETQYF.

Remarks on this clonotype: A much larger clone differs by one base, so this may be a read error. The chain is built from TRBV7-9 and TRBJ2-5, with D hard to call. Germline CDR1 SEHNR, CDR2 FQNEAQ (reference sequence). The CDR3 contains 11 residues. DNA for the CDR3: TGTGCCAGGAGCTCCAAAGAGACCCAGTACTTC. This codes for CARSSKETQYF.

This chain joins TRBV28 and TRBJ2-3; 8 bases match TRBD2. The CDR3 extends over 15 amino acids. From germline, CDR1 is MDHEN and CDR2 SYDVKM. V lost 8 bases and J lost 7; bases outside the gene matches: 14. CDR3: CASAPPGGPSNTQYF. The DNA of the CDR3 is TGTGCCAGCGCGCCGCCGGGGGGGCCCTCGAATACGCAGTATTTT. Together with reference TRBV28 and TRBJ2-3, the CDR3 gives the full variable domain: DVKVTQSSRYLVKRTGEKVFLECVQDMDHENMFWYRQDPGLGLRLIYFSYDVKMKEKGDIPEGYSVSREKKERFSLILESASTNQTSMYLCASAPPGGPSNTQYFGPGTRLTVL.

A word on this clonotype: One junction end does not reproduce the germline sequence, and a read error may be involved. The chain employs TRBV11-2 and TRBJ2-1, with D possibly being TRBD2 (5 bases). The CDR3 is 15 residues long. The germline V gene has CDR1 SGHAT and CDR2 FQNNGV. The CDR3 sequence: CTSSPELGHYNEQFF. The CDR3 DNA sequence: TGTACCAGCAGCCCGGAACTAGGCCACTACAATGAGCAGTTCTTC.

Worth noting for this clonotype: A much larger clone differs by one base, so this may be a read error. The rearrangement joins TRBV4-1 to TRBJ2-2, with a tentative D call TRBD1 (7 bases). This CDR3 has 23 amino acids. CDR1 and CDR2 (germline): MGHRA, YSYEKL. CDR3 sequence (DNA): TGCGCCAGCAGCGGAGGGCCACTCATACGGGCAGGGGGTGGCGGCCCGAACACCGGGGAGCCGTTTTTT. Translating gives CASSGGPLIRAGGGGPNTGEPFF.

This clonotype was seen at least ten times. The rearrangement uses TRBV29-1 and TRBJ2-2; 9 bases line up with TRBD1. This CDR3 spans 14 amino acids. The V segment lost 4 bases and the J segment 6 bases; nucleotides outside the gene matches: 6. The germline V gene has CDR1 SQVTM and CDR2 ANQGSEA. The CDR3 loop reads CSVGHRGLSGELFF. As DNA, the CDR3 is TGCAGCGTTGGCCACAGGGGGCTGTCCGGGGAGCTGTTTTTT.

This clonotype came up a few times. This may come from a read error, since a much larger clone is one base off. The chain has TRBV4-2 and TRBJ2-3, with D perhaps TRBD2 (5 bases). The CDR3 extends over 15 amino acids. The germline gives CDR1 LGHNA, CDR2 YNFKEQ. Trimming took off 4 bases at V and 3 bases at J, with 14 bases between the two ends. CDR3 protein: CASSLTGGSTDTQYF. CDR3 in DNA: TGTGCCAGCAGCCTGACTGGCGGGTCAACAGATACGCAGTATTTT.

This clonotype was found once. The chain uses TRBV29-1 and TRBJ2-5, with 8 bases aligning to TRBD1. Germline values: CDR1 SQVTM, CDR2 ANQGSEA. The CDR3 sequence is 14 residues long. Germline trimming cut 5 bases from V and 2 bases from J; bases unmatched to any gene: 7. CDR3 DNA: TGCAGCGTTAACCAACAGGGGGGACAAGAGACCCAGTACTTC. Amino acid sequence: CSVNQQGGQETQYF.

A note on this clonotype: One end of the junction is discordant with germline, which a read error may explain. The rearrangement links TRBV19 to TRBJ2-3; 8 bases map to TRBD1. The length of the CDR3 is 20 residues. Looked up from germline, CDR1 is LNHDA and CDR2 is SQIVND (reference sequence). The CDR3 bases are TGTGCCAGTAGTACCAGTGGACAGGGCGGTCTAGCGTGGGACACAGATACGCAGAATTTT. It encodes CASSTSGQGGLAWDTDTQNF.

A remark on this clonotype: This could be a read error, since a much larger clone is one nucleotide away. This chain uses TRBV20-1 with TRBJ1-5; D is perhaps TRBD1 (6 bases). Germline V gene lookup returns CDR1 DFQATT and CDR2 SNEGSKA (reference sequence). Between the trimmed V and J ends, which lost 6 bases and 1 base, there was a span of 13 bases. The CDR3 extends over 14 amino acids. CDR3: CSATRTGSNQPQHF. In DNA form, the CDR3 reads TGCAGTGCCACACGAACAGGGAGCAATCAGCCCCAGCATTTT.

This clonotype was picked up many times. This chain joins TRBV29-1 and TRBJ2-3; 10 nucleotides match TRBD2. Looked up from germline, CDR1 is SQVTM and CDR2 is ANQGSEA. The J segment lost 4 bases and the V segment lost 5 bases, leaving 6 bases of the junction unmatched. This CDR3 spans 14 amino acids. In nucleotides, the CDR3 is TGCAGCGTTAGCCTAGCGGGAGCTGCAGATACGCAGTATTTT. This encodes CSVSLAGAADTQYF.

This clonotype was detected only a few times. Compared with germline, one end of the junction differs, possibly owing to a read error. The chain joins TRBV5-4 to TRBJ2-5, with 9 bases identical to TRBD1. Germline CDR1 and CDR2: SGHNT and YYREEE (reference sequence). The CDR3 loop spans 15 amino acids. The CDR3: CVSSLLGQGQETQYF. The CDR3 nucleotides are TGTGTCAGCAGCTTACTGGGACAGGGACAAGAGACCCAGTACTTC.

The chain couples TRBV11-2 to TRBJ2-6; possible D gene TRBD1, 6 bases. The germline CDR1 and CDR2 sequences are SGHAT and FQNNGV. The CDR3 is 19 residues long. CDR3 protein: CTYSSPRGRGGSGANVLTF. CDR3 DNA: TGTACCTACAGCTCCCCGAGGGGAAGAGGGGGCTCTGGGGCCAACGTCCTGACTTTC.